The rows below give T cell receptor beta chains drawn from one sample of a study of early T cells in non-severe SARS-CoV-2 infection. TCRdb analysed the 5' RACE reads with MiXCR anew, one entry per CDR3 protein. This sample has tens of thousands of distinct CDR3 sequences, with 12% found just once. Source material: whole blood. Receptors originate from an adult who was a healthcare worker with PCR-confirmed SARS-CoV-2 infection or an uninfected control (not recorded which). Both conserved end residues are part of each CDR3. The order of the fields is V gene, CDR3 length, J gene, clone size, D gene, CDR3 protein, CDR3 DNA. D genes are given only for firm matches. Clone size is not always given. Where it is, it says once, few, many or a class for expanded clones.

TRBV2	14	TRBJ2-2	few	NA	CASNPQTTTGELFF	TGTGCCAGCAACCCACAGACTACCACGGGGGAGCTGTTTTTT
TRBV7-6	18	TRBJ1-3	few	TRBD1	CASSLEAGGIGSGNTIYF	TGTGCCAGCAGCTTAGAGGCAGGGGGAATAGGATCTGGAAACACCATATATTTT
TRBV11-2	16	TRBJ2-7	few	NA	CASSWRHVDGAYEQYF	TGTGCCAGCAGCTGGCGTCATGTAGATGGGGCGTACGAGCAGTACTTC
TRBV20-1	14	TRBJ2-7	NA	NA	CSARVGAGISEQYF	TGCAGTGCTAGAGTAGGCGCAGGGATCAGCGAGCAGTACTTC
TRBV9	15	TRBJ2-3	few	NA	CASSVGGGNRATQYF	TGTGCCAGCAGCGTAGGCGGGGGTAACAGGGCCACGCAGTATTTT
TRBV29-1	14	TRBJ2-1	NA	TRBD2	CSVVQREVNNEQFF	TGCAGCGTTGTGCAGCGGGAGGTAAACAATGAGCAGTTCTTC
TRBV5-4	13	TRBJ2-7	many	NA	CASSLMGSYEQYF	TGTGCCAGCAGCTTGATGGGGAGCTACGAGCAGTACTTC
TRBV7-9	15	TRBJ2-6	NA	NA	CASPGESSGANVLTF	TGTGCCAGCCCAGGGGAGAGCTCTGGGGCCAACGTCCTGACTTTC
TRBV28	14	TRBJ2-5	few	NA	CASSPPAGQETQYF	TGTGCCAGCAGCCCTCCCGCAGGGCAAGAGACCCAGTACTTC
TRBV7-2	15	TRBJ2-5	NA	NA	CASSRSGTTQETQYF	TGTGCCAGCAGTCGATCCGGGACAACCCAAGAGACCCAGTACTTC
TRBV29-1	11	TRBJ2-7	NA	NA	CSVPRGHEQYF	TGCAGCGTCCCCCGAGGGCACGAGCAGTACTTC
TRBV5-1	17	TRBJ1-2	NA	TRBD1	CASSGGQGASLAYGYTF	TGCGCCAGCAGCGGTGGACAGGGGGCTTCCCTAGCCTATGGCTACACCTTC
TRBV5-1	13	TRBJ1-2	NA	TRBD1	CASSFGQGYGYTF	TGCGCCAGCAGCTTTGGACAGGGTTATGGCTACACCTTC
TRBV12-3/TRBV12-4	16	TRBJ2-7	NA	TRBD2	CASSLGPAGVPYEQYF	TGTGCCAGCAGTTTGGGGCCAGCGGGGGTGCCCTACGAGCAGTACTTC
TRBV27	13	TRBJ2-5	NA	NA	CASSQGYQETQYF	TGTGCCAGCAGCCAGGGGTACCAAGAGACCCAGTACTTC
TRBV9	14	TRBJ2-4	NA	NA	CASSVEDNWDIQYF	TGTGCCAGCAGCGTAGAGGACAATTGGGACATTCAGTACTTC
TRBV21-1	14	TRBJ2-7	many	NA	CASSGDRQTYEQYF	TGTGCCAGCAGCGGGGACAGGCAGACCTACGAGCAGTACTTC
TRBV7-9	12	TRBJ2-7	NA	NA	CASSFMGDEQYF	TGTGCCAGCAGCTTCATGGGGGACGAGCAGTACTTC
TRBV18	14	TRBJ2-3	few	TRBD2	CASSRTSGADTQYF	TGTGCCAGCTCACGGACTAGCGGAGCAGATACGCAGTATTTT
TRBV7-9	14	TRBJ2-7	NA	NA	CASSRRTRDYEQYF	TGTGCCAGCAGCAGACGAACCAGGGACTACGAGCAGTACTTC
TRBV29-1	11	TRBJ2-7	few	NA	CSAGTGIEQYF	TGCAGCGCCGGAACAGGAATTGAGCAGTACTTC